Presented here are 27 T cell receptor beta chains from one specimen sequenced in a study of T cells in Graves' hyperthyroidism and ophthalmopathy. Using RNA transcripts as the source, TCR beta CDR3 regions were amplified. First-round RT-PCR with HTBI primers amplified the TCR CDR3 region. TCRdb used MiXCR to reprocess the multiplex PCR reads, holding one entry per CDR3 protein. The data contain 300,000 to 500,000 distinct CDR3 sequences, about 14% of them singletons. The sequenced sample was blood. These receptors were taken from a man aged 50 to 59 with Graves' ophthalmopathy.

This clonotype has only a few counts. The CDR3 nucleotides are TGTGCCAGCCGGAAGGTGCCCGCGTATGTGGGCTACACCTTC. It translates to CASRKVPAYVGYTF. The rearrangement links TRBV27 to TRBJ1-2; D uncertain. The V gene lost 8 bases and the J gene lost 8 bases, with 21 bases spanning the gap. The CDR3 has 14 amino acids. Germline V gene lookup returns CDR1 MNHEY and CDR2 SMNVEV (reference sequence).

This clonotype was found a few times. This clone may be a read error of a much larger clone one base away. The rearrangement joins TRBV20-1 to TRBJ2-1; D is unclear. The length of the CDR3 is 12 residues. Germline V gives CDR1 DFQATT, CDR2 SNEGSKA (reference sequence). CDR3 amino acids: CSASSDNNEQLF. In DNA form, the CDR3 reads TGCAGTGCTAGTTCTGATAACAATGAGCAGCTCTTC.

V gene TRBV3-1 combines with J gene TRBJ2-2, with unresolved D. V gave up 8 bases and J gave up 8 bases, with 12 bases separating them. The CDR3 sequence is 12 residues long. CDR1 LGHDT and CDR2 YNNKEL come from the germline V gene (reference sequence). In DNA, the CDR3 is TGTGCCAGCTCACCAGGAGCTGGGGAGCTGTTTTTT. It specifies CASSPGAGELFF.

This clonotype was recorded a few times. The chain carries TRBV19 and TRBJ1-6; TRBD1 might be the D (5 bases). The CDR3 loop spans 16 amino acids. Deletions cut 3 bases from V and 0 bases from J, with 9 bases between. Germline values: CDR1 LNHDA, CDR2 SQIVND (reference sequence). The DNA of the CDR3 is TGTGCCAGTAGTATTGCGGGGGACTCCTATAATTCACCCCTCCACTTT. It translates to CASSIAGDSYNSPLHF.

This clonotype has at least ten counts. The rearrangement uses TRBV11-2 and TRBJ2-4; the D gene is possibly TRBD1 (6 bases). Germline CDR1 reads SGHAT; CDR2 reads FQNNGV. Between the trimmed V and J ends, which lost 1 base and 5 bases, there was a span of 9 bases. The CDR3 is 14 amino acids. This CDR3 reads CASSLVGGENIQYF. CDR3 bases: TGTGCCAGCAGCTTAGTTGGGGGCGAAAACATTCAGTACTTC.

This clonotype showed up many times. This chain uses TRBV5-1 with TRBJ2-3; 12 bases line up with TRBD2. The germline CDR1 and CDR2 sequences are SGHRS and YFSETQ. Trimming took 4 bases from V and 1 from J; bases not matched to a gene: 13. The CDR3 contains 19 residues. This chain's CDR3 is CASSPFGTSGFTRTDTQYF. CDR3 coding DNA: TGCGCCAGCAGCCCATTCGGGACTAGCGGGTTCACACGCACAGATACGCAGTATTTT.

This clonotype appeared a few times. The V call is TRBV19, the J call TRBJ2-2; 9 nucleotides align to TRBD2. The CDR3 spans 16 residues. The V gene's germline CDR1 is LNHDA and CDR2 SQIVND (reference sequence). Trimming took 7 bases from V and 6 from J; bases not matched to a gene: 12. DNA for the CDR3: TGTGCCAGTATCCTAAGGGCGGGAGGGCCGTCCGGGGAGCTGTTTTTT. Encoded protein: CASILRAGGPSGELFF.

This clonotype was seen ten or more times. The rearrangement uses TRBV19 and TRBJ1-1; 7 nucleotides line up with TRBD1. Germline CDR1 reads LNHDA; CDR2 reads SQIVND (reference sequence). V trimming: 8 bases; J trimming: 1 base; junction bases outside the gene matches: 10. The CDR3 runs to 15 residues. The CDR3 DNA is TGTGCCAGTCAGACAACCGGGACAGCGAACACTGAAGCTTTCTTT. It encodes CASQTTGTANTEAFF.

The gene calls are TRBV29-1 and TRBJ1-2; no reliable D call. The CDR3 totals 13 residues. CDR1 is SQVTM, CDR2 ANQGSEA, per germline. Trimming stripped 5 bases from V and 4 bases from J, with 14 bases between. CDR3 in amino acids: CSVRAMGGYGYTF. The CDR3 nucleotides are TGCAGCGTTCGGGCCATGGGCGGCTATGGCTACACCTTC.

The rearrangement uses TRBV5-6 and TRBJ1-2; D is ambiguous. Trimming cost V 7 bases and J 2 bases, with 15 bases left between them. The length of the CDR3 is 14 residues. Germline CDR1 and CDR2: SGHDT and YYEEEE. The CDR3 protein is CASAAGPGNYGYTF. DNA for the CDR3: TGTGCCAGCGCCGCGGGCCCGGGGAACTATGGCTACACCTTC.

The chain links TRBV29-1 to TRBJ1-2; D may be TRBD1 (5 bases). V lost 2 bases and J lost 3, with 13 bases in between. This CDR3 is built from 14 residues. Germline CDR1 is SQVTM and CDR2 is ANQGSEA. The CDR3 protein is CSVEIWGGDYGYTF. CDR3 nucleotide sequence: TGCAGCGTTGAAATCTGGGGAGGGGACTATGGCTACACCTTC.

In its sample, this clonotype was seen many times. This chain uses TRBV18 with TRBJ2-5, with unresolved D. Germline assignment: CDR1 KGHSH and CDR2 LQKENI. There are 13 residues in the CDR3. Trimming stripped 0 bases from V and 2 bases from J, with 4 bases between. The CDR3 spells CASSPPVQETQYF. In nucleotides, the CDR3 is TGTGCCAGCTCACCACCAGTTCAAGAGACCCAGTACTTC.

This clonotype has a count of ten or more. The chain links TRBV20-1 to TRBJ2-1; D not resolved. V lost 1 base to trimming and J lost 5 bases, with 9 bases between them. CDR3 length equals 13 residues. Per germline, CDR1 DFQATT and CDR2 SNEGSKA (reference sequence). The CDR3, as DNA: TGCAGTGCTAGAGGACCCATAGACAATGAGCAGTTCTTC. Its protein is CSARGPIDNEQFF.

This clonotype was detected many times. In DNA form, the CDR3 reads TGTGCCAGCTCAGTACGGGAGAATGAAAAACTGTTTTTT. Its protein product is CASSVRENEKLFF. The chain combines TRBV18 with TRBJ1-4; D ambiguous. Trimming left V 5 bases short and J 5 bases short, with 9 bases between. The germline CDR1 and CDR2 sequences are KGHSH and LQKENI. The CDR3 has 13 residues.

This clonotype was observed at least ten times. The chain is built from TRBV7-9 and TRBJ2-3; 10 bases fit TRBD2. CDR3 length: 16 amino acids. V lost 2 bases, J lost 4 bases, and 6 bases stayed unmatched. In germline, CDR1 is SEHNR, CDR2 FQNEAQ (reference sequence). CDR3 in DNA: TGTGCCAGCAGCTTAACCCTTAGCGGGAGGCCAGATACGCAGTATTTT. As protein: CASSLTLSGRPDTQYF.

This clonotype appeared many times. This chain joins TRBV19 and TRBJ2-2; a weak D match, TRBD2 (6 bases). V gave up 7 bases and J gave up 6 bases, with 18 bases separating them. The CDR3 extends over 15 amino acids. CDR1 and CDR2 (germline): LNHDA, SQIVND (reference sequence). The CDR3 DNA is TGTGCCAGTATGGGGGGATCGACCGGCGCCGGGGAGCTGTTTTTT. Amino acids: CASMGGSTGAGELFF.

This clonotype occurred a few times. The chain links TRBV10-3 to TRBJ2-1; possible D gene TRBD1, 5 bases. The CDR3 spans 12 residues. V was shortened by 5 bases and J by 6 bases, with 8 bases between the two germline ends. Germline loops: CDR1 ENHRY, CDR2 SYGVKD. The chain's CDR3 is CAISYDSNEQFF. The CDR3, as DNA: TGTGCCATCAGTTACGACAGCAATGAGCAGTTCTTC.

In its sample, this clonotype was seen many times. V usage is TRBV20-1 and J usage is TRBJ2-1, with TRBD1 matching over 7 bases. Germline V lookup: CDR1 DFQATT, CDR2 SNEGSKA (reference sequence). CDR3 length: 14 residues. V shed 5 bases and J 0 bases; nucleotides not matched to a gene: 4. CDR3 loop: CSAPGTVSYNEQFF. CDR3 bases: TGCAGTGCTCCCGGGACAGTCTCCTACAATGAGCAGTTCTTC.

This clonotype occurred many times. This chain connects TRBV4-1 to TRBJ2-1; the match to TRBD2 covers 7 bases. Germline CDR1 reads MGHRA; CDR2 reads YSYEKL. V was clipped by 0 bases and J by 2 bases; unmatched bases: 1. There are 15 residues in the CDR3. CDR3 amino acids: CASSQDREAYNEQFF. The CDR3 DNA sequence: TGCGCCAGCAGCCAAGACCGGGAGGCCTACAATGAGCAGTTCTTC.

This clonotype was seen ten or more times. As DNA, the CDR3 is TGTGCCAGCTCTGGACTTACCTCGGGTGCGAATGAGCAGTTCTTC. Amino acids: CASSGLTSGANEQFF. The genes are TRBV2 and TRBJ2-1; D is possibly TRBD2 (5 bases). The CDR3 has 15 residues. Germline V gene data show CDR1 as SNHLY and CDR2 as FYNNEI. Trimming removed 8 bases from V and 7 bases from J, with 21 bases in between.

This clonotype was observed a few times. CDR3 coding DNA: TGCGCCAGCAGCCAAGATCATCTGGACAGGGCGAACACTGAAGCTTTCTTT. This gives the protein CASSQDHLDRANTEAFF. The chain recombines TRBV4-1 with TRBJ1-1; 8 positions agree with TRBD1. This CDR3 is 17 amino acids long. J gave up 1 base and V 0 bases, and 7 bases lay outside the gene matches. Germline values: CDR1 MGHRA, CDR2 YSYEKL.

The chain employs TRBV6-1 and TRBJ2-3, with 8 bases lining up with TRBD2. This CDR3 comprises 15 residues. Germline V CDR1 and CDR2: MNHNS, SASEGT. The J segment lost 5 bases and the V segment lost 5 bases, leaving 9 bases of the junction unmatched. The CDR3 bases are TGTGCCAGCAGTATGGGCCCGGGAGGGCGAGATACGCAGTATTTT. Protein: CASSMGPGGRDTQYF.

This chain links TRBV4-1 with TRBJ2-2, with 7 nucleotides matching TRBD1. The length of the CDR3 is 18 residues. Germline values: CDR1 MGHRA, CDR2 YSYEKL. The V gene end was trimmed by 1 base and the J gene end by 5 bases; junction bases not matched to a gene: 13. In nucleotides, the CDR3 is TGCGCCAGCAGCCAAGGGTTAAGGAGACAGGGTGGAACCGGGGAGCTGTTTTTT. Amino acid sequence: CASSQGLRRQGGTGELFF.

This clonotype was detected many times. The chain links TRBV28 to TRBJ2-3, with 9 bases matching TRBD2. Germline CDR1 is MDHEN and CDR2 is SYDVKM. V dropped 8 bases and J dropped 6; count of bases not matched to a gene: 15. The CDR3 is made up of 16 amino acids. Written as DNA, the CDR3 is TGTGCCAGCGTGCCGCAGGTCGCGGGAGGGGCGGATACGCAGTATTTT. It encodes CASVPQVAGGADTQYF. Full variable domain (rest looked up from reference TRBV28 and TRBJ2-3): DVKVTQSSRYLVKRTGEKVFLECVQDMDHENMFWYRQDPGLGLRLIYFSYDVKMKEKGDIPEGYSVSREKKERFSLILESASTNQTSMYLCASVPQVAGGADTQYFGPGTRLTVL.

This clonotype was seen at least ten times. V gene TRBV30 combines with J gene TRBJ2-3, with D perhaps given as TRBD1 or TRBD2 (5 bases each). Germline assignment: CDR1 GTSNPN and CDR2 SVGIG (reference sequence). The germline V and J ends were trimmed by 0 bases and 1 base, with 8 bases remaining between them. This CDR3 spans 14 amino acids. The CDR3 nucleotides are TGTGCCTGGAGTGTTGGGGGAGGCACAGATACGCAGTATTTT. Protein sequence: CAWSVGGGTDTQYF.

This clonotype came up many times. V is TRBV3-1 and J is TRBJ2-5; 11 bases line up with TRBD2. The ends lost 3 bases at V and 4 bases at J; junction bases unmatched: 7. The CDR3 runs 16 residues. Per germline, CDR1 LGHDT and CDR2 YNNKEL (reference sequence). CDR3 nucleotide sequence: TGTGCCAGCAGCCACGAACTAGCGGGAGTGGGAGAGACCCAGTACTTC. Translation gives CASSHELAGVGETQYF.

This clonotype occurred many times. This chain connects TRBV3-1 to TRBJ1-1; D uncertain. Trimming removed 0 bases from V and 0 bases from J, with 8 bases in between. The CDR3 spans 15 residues. CDR1 is LGHDT and CDR2 is YNNKEL in the germline V gene (reference sequence). The CDR3 is CASSQDVYMNTEAFF. As DNA, the CDR3 is TGTGCCAGCAGCCAAGACGTTTACATGAACACTGAAGCTTTCTTT.